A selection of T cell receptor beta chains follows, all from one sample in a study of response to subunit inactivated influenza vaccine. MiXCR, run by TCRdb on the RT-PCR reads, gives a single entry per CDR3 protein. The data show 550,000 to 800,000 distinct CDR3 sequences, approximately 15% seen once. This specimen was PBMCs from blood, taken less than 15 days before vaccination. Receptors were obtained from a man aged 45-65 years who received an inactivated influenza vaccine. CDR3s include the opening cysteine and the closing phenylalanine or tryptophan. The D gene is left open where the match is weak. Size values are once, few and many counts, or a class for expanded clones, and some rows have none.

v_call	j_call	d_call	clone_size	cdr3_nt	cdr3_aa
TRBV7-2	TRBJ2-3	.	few	TGTGCCAGCAGCTCCTTTAGTAGCACAGATACGCAGTATTTT	CASSSFSSTDTQYF
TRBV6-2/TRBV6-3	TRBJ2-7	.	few	TGTGCCAGCAGTTATGGGAAGCCTGGATACTACGAGCAGTACTTC	CASSYGKPGYYEQYF
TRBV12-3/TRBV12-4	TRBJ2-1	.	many	TGTGCCAGCAGTTTAGATATCAAAGAGCAGTTCTTC	CASSLDIKEQFF
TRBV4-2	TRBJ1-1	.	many	TGTGCCAGCAAAACGAGAGACAACACTGAAGCTTTCTTT	CASKTRDNTEAFF
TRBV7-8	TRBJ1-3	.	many	TGTGCCAGCACTTGGGCGGTCAACTCTGGAAACACCATATATTTT	CASTWAVNSGNTIYF
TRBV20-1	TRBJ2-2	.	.	TGCAGTGCTAGAGATCTAGGGGTCACCGGGGAGCTGTTTTTT	CSARDLGVTGELFF
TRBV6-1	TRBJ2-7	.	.	TGTGCCAGCAGTCGCGCCGGGGCAGGGAACGAGCAGTACTTC	CASSRAGAGNEQYF
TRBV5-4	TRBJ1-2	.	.	TGTGCCAGCAGACCCCCAGGAGGTCATAACTATGGCTACACCTTC	CASRPPGGHNYGYTF
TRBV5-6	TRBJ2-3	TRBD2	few	TGTGCCAGCAGCTTACTCGGACTAGCGGGAGGGGATACGCAGTATTTT	CASSLLGLAGGDTQYF
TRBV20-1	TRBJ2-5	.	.	TGCAGCGGAAACCGGGAAGGGGGAGAGACCCAGTACTTC	CSGNREGGETQYF
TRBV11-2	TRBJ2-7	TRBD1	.	TGTGCCAGCAGCCCCGGGACAGGGAGCTCTAAGCAGTACTTC	CASSPGTGSSKQYF
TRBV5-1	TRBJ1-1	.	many	TGCGCCAGCAGTTGGGCCCAGGACTTAAACACTGAAGCTTTCTTT	CASSWAQDLNTEAFF
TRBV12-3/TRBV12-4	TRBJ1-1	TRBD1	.	TGTGCCAGCAGTTTAGTCGCAGGGGGGGGCACTGAAGCTTTCTTT	CASSLVAGGGTEAFF
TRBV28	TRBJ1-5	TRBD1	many	TGTGCCAGCAATCCACTGACAGGGGGCAGTCAGCCCCAGCATTTT	CASNPLTGGSQPQHF
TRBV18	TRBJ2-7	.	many	TGTGCCAGCTCACCGCGATCGGGGCCGTCCGACGAGCAGTACTTC	CASSPRSGPSDEQYF
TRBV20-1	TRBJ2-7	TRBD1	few	TGCAGTGCTATAGGACAGGGGGTTGGCTACGAGCAGTACTTC	CSAIGQGVGYEQYF
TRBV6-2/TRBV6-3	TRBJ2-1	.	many	TGTGCCAGCAGTTACTTACCCGCTGATTACTCCTACAATGAGCAGTTCTTC	CASSYLPADYSYNEQFF
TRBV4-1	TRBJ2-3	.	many	TGCGCCAGCAGCCAAGATATACCCACCCCGTGGGATACGCAGTATTTT	CASSQDIPTPWDTQYF
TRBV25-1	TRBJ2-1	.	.	TGTGCCAGCAGTGCCCGATCCTCTCTCTACAATGAGCAGTTCTTC	CASSARSSLYNEQFF
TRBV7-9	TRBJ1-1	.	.	TGTGCCAGCCAGACAAATGAAGCTTTCTTT	CASQTNEAFF
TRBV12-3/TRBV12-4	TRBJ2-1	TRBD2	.	TGTGCCAGCAGTCACCCTAGCGGGAGTACGAATGAGCAGTTCTTC	CASSHPSGSTNEQFF
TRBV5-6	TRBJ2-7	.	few	TGTGCCAGCAGCGTTACCGGGAGACTCTACGAGCAGTACTTC	CASSVTGRLYEQYF
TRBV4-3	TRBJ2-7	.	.	TGCGCCAGCAGCCTCGGGACGGCCCCTTCCTACGAGCAGTACTTC	CASSLGTAPSYEQYF
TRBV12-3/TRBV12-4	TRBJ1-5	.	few	TGTGCCAGCAGTTTAGCAGGGGGAGTCAATCAGCCCCAGCATTTT	CASSLAGGVNQPQHF
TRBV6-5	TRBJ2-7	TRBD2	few	TGTGCCAGCAGTTACTCGTCGATCGGGAGGTATTGGTACGAGCAGTACTTC	CASSYSSIGRYWYEQYF
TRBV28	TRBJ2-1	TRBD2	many	TGTGCCAGCAGTCATCCCCAAACCAATGAGCGGGAGGATGGGAATGAGCAGTTCTTC	CASSHPQTNEREDGNEQFF
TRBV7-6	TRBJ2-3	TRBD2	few	TGTGCCAGCAGCCTCCGACTAGCGGGCGTTTTCACAGATACGCAGTATTTT	CASSLRLAGVFTDTQYF